A single sample is the source of the 20 T cell receptor beta chains below, sequenced in a study of shared clonotypes between healthy human individuals. Only in-frame clones appear in the TCRdb table, and some are missing; sequencing was by immunoSEQ multiplex PCR. In the table there are around 690,000 clones, about 90% of which are singletons. The sample comprised memory CD8+ T cells from PBMCs. Specified subset: CD45RO+ cells pooled with CCR7-negative TemRA cells. These receptor sequences come from a man between 18 and 35 years old in good health. Some clones in this sample may be carry-over from other donors' samples.

V gene TRBV29-1 combines with J gene TRBJ2-5; D may match TRBD1 or TRBD2 (5 bases each). The DNA end lines up better with TRBJ2-7; the J call may be wrong. Per the germline V gene, CDR1 is SQVTM and CDR2 is ANQGSEA. This CDR3 region has 11 residues. The chain's CDR3 is CSVFGGYEQYF. CDR3 sequence (DNA): TGCAGCGTTTTTGGGGGCTACGAGCAGTACTTC.

This sequence joins TRBV30 and TRBJ2-7; TRBD1 matches at 7 bases. The CDR3 is made up of 12 amino acids. Germline V CDR1 and CDR2: GTSNPN, SVGIG (reference sequence). Trimming cost V 1 base and J 4 bases; bases outside gene matches: 1. The CDR3 DNA is TGTGCCTGGAGTGAGGGGGCTTACGAGCAGTACTTC. This sequence encodes CAWSEGAYEQYF.

The V call is TRBV19, the J call TRBJ2-7; TRBD2 matches at 8 bases. V trimming: 3 bases; J trimming: 3 bases; junction bases outside the gene matches: 7. Germline V gene sequence: CDR1 LNHDA, CDR2 SQIVND (reference sequence). The CDR3 length is 15 residues. This CDR3 reads CASSIGLASGYEQYF. The CDR3 DNA is TGTGCCAGTAGTATCGGACTAGCATCGGGCTACGAGCAGTACTTC.

This clone appeared a single time. The chain has TRBV15 and TRBJ2-2; no clear D. V was pared by 5 bases and J by 1 base, with 11 bases between. Germline CDR1 and CDR2: LNHNV and YYDKDF (reference sequence). This CDR3 comprises 15 residues. This chain's CDR3 is CATSDRGENTGELFF. DNA for the CDR3: TGTGCCACCAGCGATAGAGGAGAGAACACCGGGGAGCTGTTTTTT.

This clone was counted only a few times. This rearrangement joins TRBV19 to TRBJ2-7; 8 bases align to TRBD2. From germline, CDR1 is LNHDA and CDR2 SQIVND (reference sequence). V trimming: 3 bases; J trimming: 5 bases; junction bases outside the gene matches: 6. The CDR3 length is 14 residues. The CDR3 DNA reads TGTGCCAGTAGTATGGGACTAGGGGAAGACGAGCAGTACTTC. Encoded protein: CASSMGLGEDEQYF.

This chain uses TRBV28 with TRBJ2-7; D might be TRBD2 (7 bases). This CDR3 contains 15 residues. Germline V gene lookup returns CDR1 MDHEN and CDR2 SYDVKM. V dropped 4 bases and J dropped 6 bases, with 19 bases sitting between them. The CDR3 DNA is TGTGCCAGCAGTTCGACGGGGGGCTTGCCGAGCGAGCAGTACTTC. Protein: CASSSTGGLPSEQYF.

V and J are TRBV29-1 and TRBJ2-7, with D tentatively TRBD2 (6 bases). Germline V lookup: CDR1 SQVTM, CDR2 ANQGSEA. CDR3 length equals 13 residues. Trimming removed 3 bases at V and 2 bases at J, with 11 bases between. In DNA, the CDR3 is TGCAGCGTTGAGGGACTGCAGGCCTACGAGCAGTACTTC. Encoded protein: CSVEGLQAYEQYF.

The V call is TRBV5-6, the J call TRBJ1-2, with D possibly being TRBD1 (5 bases). The CDR3 is 16 residues long. Deletions cut 2 bases from V and 5 bases from J, with 19 bases between. In germline, CDR1 is SGHDT, CDR2 YYEEEE. CDR3 sequence reads: CASSFPGTERKYGYTF. DNA of the CDR3: TGTGCCAGCAGCTTTCCCGGGACGGAGAGGAAATATGGCTACACCTTC.

The gene calls are TRBV15 and TRBJ1-5; 9 bases agree with TRBD1. Unmatched junction bases numbered 5, after V lost 3 bases and J lost 8 bases. The germline CDR1 and CDR2 sequences are LNHNV and YYDKDF (reference sequence). This CDR3 spans 14 amino acids. The CDR3 DNA follows: TGTGCCACCAGCAGTCGGACAGGGGCAGAGCCCCAGCATTTT. It codes for CATSSRTGAEPQHF.

This clone was picked up many times. The J gene is TRBJ2-1, the V gene TRBV4-1; 8 nucleotides match TRBD2. Trimming at V came to 0 bases and at J to 3 bases, leaving 1 base not matched to a gene. The length of the CDR3 is 15 residues. The germline V gene encodes CDR1 MGHRA and CDR2 YSYEKL. This CDR3 is CASSQDTSGYNEQFF. CDR3 sequence (DNA): TGCGCCAGCAGCCAAGATACTAGCGGCTACAATGAGCAGTTCTTC.

This clone appeared a few times. The chain recombines TRBV6-5 with TRBJ1-1; D is ambiguous. CDR3 length equals 12 residues. The germline gives CDR1 MNHEY, CDR2 SVGAGI. With 11 bases removed from V and 4 bases from J, the gap between germline ends came to 14 bases. CDR3 coding DNA: TGTGCCCGGCCCTTCGGCGGCACTGAAGCTTTCTTT. This sequence encodes CARPFGGTEAFF.

The chain joins TRBV9 to TRBJ1-5; TRBD1 matches at 7 bases. Germline-derived CDR1 and CDR2 are SGDLS and YYNGEE. V shed 0 bases, J shed 6 bases, and the junction held 6 bases outside the gene matches. This CDR3 contains 15 residues. The CDR3 nucleotides read TGTGCCAGCAGCGTAGCAGGGGGGGTGGGTCAGCCCCAGCATTTT. Translated: CASSVAGGVGQPQHF.

The chain couples TRBV7-9 to TRBJ2-5, with TRBD1 as a possible D gene (5 bases). The V gene's germline CDR1 is SEHNR and CDR2 FQNEAQ (reference sequence). The V and J ends lost 5 bases and 5 bases respectively, with 15 bases between them. The CDR3 covers 14 residues. As DNA, the CDR3 is TGTGCCAGCAGCCCACCAGTTGGGGCGGAGACCCAGTACTTC. Encoded protein: CASSPPVGAETQYF.

This clone was seen only a few times. This rearrangement joins TRBV9 to TRBJ1-5, with D perhaps matching TRBD1 (5 bases). V lost 7 bases, J lost 6 bases, and 17 bases lay in between. The length of the CDR3 is 14 residues. The germline CDR1 and CDR2 sequences are SGDLS and YYNGEE. CDR3 coding DNA: TGTGCCAGCGGGAATGGGTTGAGGGGTCAGCCCCAGCATTTT. Translated: CASGNGLRGQPQHF.

V and J are TRBV28 and TRBJ1-3; the D is unclear. The CDR3 totals 14 residues. The germline CDR1 and CDR2 sequences are MDHEN and SYDVKM. V lost 6 bases and J lost 0, with 9 bases in between. The CDR3 DNA reads as TGTGCCAGCAGATCACCGGGCTCTGGAAACACCATATATTTT. Protein sequence: CASRSPGSGNTIYF. Filled out from reference TRBV28 and TRBJ1-3, the complete variable domain reads DVKVTQSSRYLVKRTGEKVFLECVQDMDHENMFWYRQDPGLGLRLIYFSYDVKMKEKGDIPEGYSVSREKKERFSLILESASTNQTSMYLCASRSPGSGNTIYFGEGSWLTVV.

The chain links TRBV6-5 to TRBJ2-5; a possible D gene is TRBD1 (6 bases). CDR1 and CDR2 (germline): MNHEY, SVGAGI. V lost 2 bases and J lost 2, with 9 bases in between. The CDR3 totals 14 residues. CDR3: CASSYETGQETQYF. The CDR3 DNA is TGTGCCAGCAGTTACGAAACAGGGCAAGAGACCCAGTACTTC.

This chain links TRBV19 with TRBJ1-5; 9 bases are a match to TRBD1. From germline, CDR1 is LNHDA and CDR2 SQIVND (reference sequence). CDR3 length equals 15 residues. Trimming at V came to 7 bases and at J to 5 bases, leaving 9 bases not matched to a gene. The CDR3 loop is CASTYLRDRDQPQHF. CDR3 DNA: TGTGCCAGTACCTACCTCCGGGACAGGGATCAGCCCCAGCATTTT.

This chain's CDR3 is CASTPDRATGNTIYF. The CDR3 DNA reads as TGTGCCAGCACCCCGGACAGGGCAACTGGAAACACCATATATTTT. V and J are TRBV7-6 and TRBJ1-3; 8 bases are shared with TRBD1. With V trimmed by 7 bases and J by 2 bases, 7 bases remained unmatched. The CDR3 spans 15 residues. Germline CDR1 SGHVS, CDR2 FNYEAQ. The variable domain in full, completed from reference TRBV7-6 and TRBJ1-3, reads GAGVSQSPRYKVTKRGQDVALRCDPISGHVSLYWYRQALGQGPEFLTYFNYEAQQDKSGLPNDRFSAERPEGSISTLTIQRTEQRDSAMYRCASTPDRATGNTIYFGEGSWLTVV.

This chain links TRBV7-9 with TRBJ2-5; 10 bases are shared with TRBD1. The CDR3 contains 17 residues. Germline CDR1 is SEHNR and CDR2 is FQNEAQ (reference sequence). V gave up 5 bases and J gave up 4 bases; unmatched junction bases: 13. The CDR3 loop is CASSPPGPTGGTETQYF. The CDR3 coding sequence is TGTGCCAGCAGCCCCCCAGGGCCGACAGGGGGCACAGAGACCCAGTACTTC.

V gene TRBV18 combines with J gene TRBJ2-7; D could derive from TRBD1 or TRBD2 (5 bases each). V dropped 0 bases and J dropped 5 bases, with 11 bases sitting between them. This CDR3 is 14 amino acids long. The V gene's germline CDR1 is KGHSH and CDR2 LQKENI. CDR3 in amino acids: CASSPPWGNNEQYF. The CDR3 DNA reads as TGTGCCAGCTCACCACCATGGGGGAATAACGAGCAGTACTTC.